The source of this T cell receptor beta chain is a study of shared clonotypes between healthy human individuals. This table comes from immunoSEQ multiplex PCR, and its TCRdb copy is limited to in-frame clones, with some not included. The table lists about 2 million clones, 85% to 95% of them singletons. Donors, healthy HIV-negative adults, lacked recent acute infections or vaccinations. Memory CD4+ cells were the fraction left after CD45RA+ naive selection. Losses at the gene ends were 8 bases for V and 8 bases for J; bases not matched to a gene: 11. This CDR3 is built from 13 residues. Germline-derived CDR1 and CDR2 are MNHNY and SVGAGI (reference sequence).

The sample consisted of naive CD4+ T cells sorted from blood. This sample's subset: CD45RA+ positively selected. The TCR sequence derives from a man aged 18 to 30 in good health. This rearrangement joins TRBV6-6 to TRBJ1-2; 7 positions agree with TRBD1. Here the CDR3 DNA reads TGTGCCAGCCTACGGCCGACAGGGCAGGGCTACACCTTC. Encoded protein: CASLRPTGQGYTF.